This T cell receptor beta chain was sequenced during a study of T-cell memory formation after mild COVID-19. Study details: The TCR clusters were mostly specific to one donor. Broader study findings: The study found contracting CD4+ clones mainly in CM and EM and contracting CD8+ clones in EMRA.

A note on this clonotype: Its antigen is as yet unknown.

Germline loops: CDR1 KGHSH, CDR2 LQKENI. The CDR3 covers 16 residues. Trimming took 4 bases from V and 6 from J; bases not matched to a gene: 13. Constant-segment primers were used for 5'RACE, and the resulting TCR alpha and TCR beta cDNA libraries carried sample barcodes and UMIs. TCRdb reanalysed the 5' RACE reads using MiXCR and keeps one entry per CDR3 protein. The sample holds roughly 150,000 distinct CDR3 sequences, 13% to 15% seen once. This sequence joins TRBV18 and TRBJ2-7, with 9 bases identical to TRBD1. This clonotype was sampled from an adult woman who had mild COVID-19 (a few samples of this study predate the infection). Cell type and time point are not known. Input material: PBMCs or a T cell subset sorted from them (not recorded which). The CDR3 nucleotides are TGTGCCAGCTCACTCCAGGGGACAGGGAGTTCCAGCGAGCAGTACTTC. Translated: CASSLQGTGSSSEQYF.